The sequence of this T cell receptor (beta chain) was determined in a study of T cell repertoires in cytomegalovirus infection. Study summary: The authors relied on CMV epitopes, both recently identified HLA-C-restricted and well-studied HLA-B-restricted. An indication of both CMV infection and matching HLA type came from public TCR beta signatures.

The V gene's germline CDR1 is MNHEY and CDR2 SVGEGT. This CDR3 comprises 15 residues. TCRdb re-analysed the reads in MiXCR, keeping a single row per CDR3 protein. The table has about 89,000 distinct CDR3 sequences, approximately 32% seen once. Regarding this clonotype: Its antigen remains unknown. A much larger clone is a single base away; this may be a read error.

The TCR originated in a human donor in good health (CMV status not recorded). Some clones in this sample may be carry-over from other donors' samples. The chain is built from TRBV6-2 or TRBV6-3 and TRBJ2-1; 9 nucleotides line up with TRBD1. The sequencing here drew on CD8+ T cells from cultured PBMCs, taken from culture after CMV antigen stimulation. The chain's CDR3 is CASSYRDRVYGEQLF. Here the CDR3 DNA reads TGTGCCAGCAGTTACCGGGACAGGGTTTACGGTGAGCAGTTGTTC.